This T cell receptor beta chain was captured by sequencing in a study of T cell responses to AZD1222 COVID-19 vaccine. Trimming took off 0 bases at V and 3 bases at J, with 6 bases between the two ends. The germline V gene encodes CDR1 SGHRS and CDR2 YFSETQ. The length of the CDR3 is 13 residues. Clones were read by immunoSEQ multiplex PCR, and TCRdb kept only the in-frame ones, dropping some. The sample includes tens of thousands of clones, approximately 92% of them seen just once. The receptor's source is an adult who received the AZD1222 COVID-19 vaccine. The rearrangement uses TRBV5-1 and TRBJ1-1; tentative D call: TRBD1 (5 bases). Sequenced material: peripheral blood, taken 28 days after the second AZD1222 dose. CDR3 DNA sequence: TGCGCCAGCAGCTTGGTGGGGGACACTGAAGCTTTCTTT. This sequence encodes CASSLVGDTEAFF.